Below are 26 T cell receptor beta chains sequenced from a single sample in a study of early T cells in non-severe SARS-CoV-2 infection. From the 5' RACE reads, TCRdb called clonotypes with MiXCR, one entry per CDR3 protein. This sample has about 71,000 distinct CDR3 sequences; roughly an eighth occur once, and the top ten carry less than 3.5%. Sequenced here: whole blood, sampled at baseline. These receptors originate from an adult who was a healthcare worker with PCR-confirmed SARS-CoV-2 infection or an uninfected control (not recorded which).

The rearrangement uses TRBV6-2 or TRBV6-3 and TRBJ1-5; D might be TRBD1 (5 bases). The ends were cut back, 7 bases at V and 4 bases at J, with 14 bases in the middle. Looked up from germline, CDR1 is MNHEY and CDR2 is SVGEGT. CDR3 length equals 14 residues. The CDR3 nucleotides are TGTGCCAGCATCGCGCGGAAGGGGAATCAGCCCCAGCATTTT. Protein sequence: CASIARKGNQPQHF.

This clonotype was seen a few times. The chain couples TRBV7-9 to TRBJ1-5; weak D call: TRBD1 (5 bases). V lost 1 base and J 6 bases, leaving 10 bases between the germline ends. Looked up from germline, CDR1 is SEHNR and CDR2 is FQNEAQ (reference sequence). This CDR3 is built from 14 residues. Written as DNA, the CDR3 is TGTGCCAGCAGCTTAGAGGGGATCGGTCAGCCCCAGCATTTT. Amino acid sequence: CASSLEGIGQPQHF.

This clonotype was detected ten times or more. The chain links TRBV12-3 or TRBV12-4 to TRBJ1-1, with 7 nucleotides matching TRBD1. V shed 6 bases, J shed 9 bases, and the junction held 7 bases outside the gene matches. CDR3 length equals 12 residues. The CDR3 here is CASSPGQVKAFF. The CDR3 DNA reads TGTGCCAGCAGCCCCGGACAGGTCAAAGCTTTCTTT.

This chain connects TRBV11-2 to TRBJ2-5; D ambiguous. The CDR3 loop spans 12 amino acids. With 0 bases removed from V and 10 bases from J, the gap between germline ends came to 9 bases. Germline loops: CDR1 SGHAT, CDR2 FQNNGV. The CDR3 DNA reads TGTGCCAGCAGCTTAGATCGAGTTGACCAGTACTTC. Protein: CASSLDRVDQYF.

The genes are TRBV29-1 and TRBJ1-2; a weak D match, TRBD1 (6 bases). The V end lost 5 bases, the J end lost 3 bases, and 10 bases lay between the germline ends. The CDR3 runs 12 residues. The germline V gene encodes CDR1 SQVTM and CDR2 ANQGSEA. CDR3 DNA sequence: TGCAGCGTTACGAGGACAGACTATGGCTACACCTTC. It encodes CSVTRTDYGYTF.

The chain combines TRBV5-1 with TRBJ1-2; tentative D call: TRBD1 (5 bases). This CDR3 contains 15 residues. In germline, CDR1 is SGHRS, CDR2 YFSETQ. With 1 base removed from V and 5 bases from J, the gap between germline ends came to 15 bases. CDR3 residues: CASSLRGTQEYGYTF. In DNA form, the CDR3 reads TGCGCCAGCAGCTTGAGAGGGACGCAGGAGTATGGCTACACCTTC. Using reference TRBV5-1 and TRBJ1-2 for the parts outside the CDR3, the full variable domain is KAGVTQTPRYLIKTRGQQVTLSCSPISGHRSVSWYQQTPGQGLQFLFEYFSETQRNKGNFPGRFSGRQFSNSRSEMNVSTLELGDSALYLCASSLRGTQEYGYTFGSGTRLTVV.

The chain recombines TRBV5-1 with TRBJ2-7, with D possibly TRBD2 on 6 matching bases. The CDR3 is 13 amino acids. Germline-derived CDR1 and CDR2 are SGHRS and YFSETQ. Trimming pared 6 bases from V and 7 bases from J, leaving 17 bases between. The CDR3 sequence: CASTTGLSGEQYF. CDR3 sequence (DNA): TGCGCCAGCACCACGGGACTGTCGGGTGAGCAGTACTTC.

This clonotype was seen at least ten times. The CDR3 loop reads CASSLKSGGRKTQYF. CDR3 sequence (DNA): TGTGCCAGCAGTTTAAAGTCAGGGGGGAGGAAGACCCAGTACTTC. V is TRBV28 and J is TRBJ2-5; weak D call: TRBD1 (7 bases). Trimming stripped 2 bases from V and 6 bases from J, with 16 bases between. Germline V CDR1 and CDR2: MDHEN, SYDVKM. This CDR3 comprises 15 residues.

The V and J genes are TRBV28 and TRBJ2-5, with D uncertain. Germline-derived CDR1 and CDR2 are MDHEN and SYDVKM. V shed 2 bases and J shed 8 bases, with 6 bases lying between them. The CDR3 totals 11 residues. The CDR3 bases are TGTGCCAGCAGTTTAGGTCTCACCCAGTACTTC. Its protein product is CASSLGLTQYF.

This clonotype was counted between two and nine times. This rearrangement joins TRBV11-2 to TRBJ2-5, with a tentative D call TRBD1 (6 bases). The germline V and J ends were trimmed by 7 bases and 9 bases, with 18 bases remaining between them. Germline V lookup: CDR1 SGHAT, CDR2 FQNNGV. The CDR3 sequence is 13 residues long. CDR3 in DNA: TGTGCCAGCACCCGGGATGGGGGCCCGCCCCAGTACTTC. Translation: CASTRDGGPPQYF. Combining the CDR3 with reference TRBV11-2 and TRBJ2-5 gives the whole variable domain EAGVAQSPRYKIIEKRQSVAFWCNPISGHATLYWYQQILGQGPKLLIQFQNNGVVDDSQLPKDRFSAERLKGVDSTLKIQPAKLEDSAVYLCASTRDGGPPQYFGPGTRLLVL.

This clonotype appeared a few times. V gene TRBV18 combines with J gene TRBJ1-6, with D hard to call. Germline CDR1 is KGHSH and CDR2 is LQKENI. V lost 3 bases, J lost 0 bases, and 3 bases lay in between. CDR3 length: 14 amino acids. The CDR3 loop is CASSPSSYNSPLHF. The CDR3 DNA follows: TGTGCCAGCTCACCGAGCTCCTATAATTCACCCCTCCACTTT.

The J gene is TRBJ2-7, the V gene TRBV28, with D uncertain. V lost 7 bases to trimming and J lost 6 bases, with 13 bases between them. Germline CDR1 is MDHEN and CDR2 is SYDVKM. The CDR3 totals 12 residues. DNA of the CDR3: TGTGCCAGCACCGCCCCCCTTGGCGAGCAGTACTTC. Residues: CASTAPLGEQYF.

This clonotype has a handful of counts. The J gene is TRBJ2-6, the V gene TRBV11-2; D gene uncertain. The V gene's germline CDR1 is SGHAT and CDR2 FQNNGV. V gave up 5 bases and J gave up 2 bases, with 4 bases separating them. The CDR3 consists of 13 residues. The CDR3 is CASSPPGANVLTF. The CDR3 nucleotides read TGTGCCAGCAGCCCCCCTGGGGCCAACGTCCTGACTTTC.

This clonotype has a count of ten or more. The chain recombines TRBV12-3 or TRBV12-4 with TRBJ2-1, with TRBD2 matching over 8 bases. The CDR3 totals 13 residues. The V gene end was trimmed by 5 bases and the J gene end by 6 bases; junction bases not matched to a gene: 3. CDR3 nucleotide sequence: TGTGCCAGCAGTCCCCGGGGGGGCAATGAGCAGTTCTTC. Translated: CASSPRGGNEQFF.

The table lists this clonotype with a few counts. V usage is TRBV28 and J usage is TRBJ2-4; D assignment may be TRBD1 or TRBD2 (5 bases each). The CDR3 is 15 amino acids. The germline V gene encodes CDR1 MDHEN and CDR2 SYDVKM. V lost 6 bases to trimming and J lost 5 bases, with 17 bases between them. The CDR3 spells CASSPFWDGENIQYF. In nucleotides, the CDR3 is TGTGCCAGCAGCCCGTTCTGGGACGGGGAAAACATTCAGTACTTC.

The CDR3 reads CASSLGGDEQYF. For the CDR3, the DNA is TGTGCCAGCAGCTTAGGGGGGGACGAGCAGTACTTC. The chain recombines TRBV7-9 with TRBJ2-7, with a weak D call TRBD2 (6 bases). With 1 base removed from V and 5 bases from J, the gap between germline ends came to 6 bases. Germline CDR1 and CDR2: SEHNR and FQNEAQ (reference sequence). This CDR3 spans 12 amino acids.

This clonotype was picked up many times. The rearrangement links TRBV7-8 to TRBJ2-2, with D hard to call. V shed 4 bases and J shed 4 bases, with 7 bases lying between them. CDR3 size: 13 residues. CDR1 and CDR2 (germline): SGHVS, FQNEAQ. CDR3 nucleotides: TGTGCCAGCAGCTACGTGCCCACCGGGGAGCTGTTTTTT. As protein: CASSYVPTGELFF.

CDR3 nucleotides: TGTGCCAGTAAGTCCCCCGGATTGGACACCGGGGAGCTGTTTTTT. Protein sequence: CASKSPGLDTGELFF. This chain joins TRBV19 and TRBJ2-2, with D unresolved. With 7 bases removed from V and 3 bases from J, the gap between germline ends came to 15 bases. This CDR3 has 15 residues. From germline, CDR1 is LNHDA and CDR2 SQIVND (reference sequence).

The sample holds a few counts of this clonotype. The chain couples TRBV6-2 or TRBV6-3 to TRBJ2-3; the D is unclear. V was cut by 0 bases and J by 0 bases, with 7 bases left in between. The CDR3 consists of 15 residues. The V gene's germline CDR1 is MNHEY and CDR2 SVGEGT. The CDR3 protein is CASSYSGASTDTQYF. The CDR3 bases are TGTGCCAGCAGTTACTCCGGTGCAAGCACAGATACGCAGTATTTT.

The sample holds a few counts of this clonotype. The chain carries TRBV5-1 and TRBJ1-4; no firm D call. With 3 bases removed from V and 0 bases from J, the gap between germline ends came to 9 bases. In germline, CDR1 is SGHRS, CDR2 YFSETQ. The length of the CDR3 is 15 residues. CDR3 DNA: TGCGCCAGCAGCTCCGACGGAGCAACTAATGAAAAACTGTTTTTT. This gives the protein CASSSDGATNEKLFF.

The chain joins TRBV18 to TRBJ2-1; a possible D gene is TRBD2 (5 bases). Germline V gives CDR1 KGHSH, CDR2 LQKENI. With 6 bases removed from V and 7 bases from J, the gap between germline ends came to 19 bases. This CDR3 contains 15 residues. The CDR3 DNA reads TGTGCCAGCTCGCTCACTGGACTCGCGTTAAATGAGCAGTTCTTC. Its translation: CASSLTGLALNEQFF.

This clonotype was observed a handful of times. CDR3 protein: CSARKPIGGHYNSPLHF. In nucleotides, the CDR3 is TGCAGTGCTAGAAAGCCGATTGGGGGTCACTATAATTCACCCCTCCACTTT. The V gene is TRBV20-1, the J gene TRBJ1-6; D may be TRBD1 (5 bases). V was trimmed by 2 bases and J by 3 bases, leaving 17 bases between them. Per the germline V gene, CDR1 is DFQATT and CDR2 is SNEGSKA (reference sequence). The CDR3 runs to 17 residues.

This clonotype was counted at least ten times. The rearrangement joins TRBV11-2 to TRBJ2-7, with D possibly matching TRBD2 (5 bases). The CDR3 consists of 13 residues. V was cut by 5 bases and J by 1 base, with 9 bases left in between. Per germline, CDR1 SGHAT and CDR2 FQNNGV. Here the CDR3 reads CASSGLVSYEQYF. CDR3 in DNA: TGTGCCAGCAGCGGACTCGTTTCCTACGAGCAGTACTTC.

This clonotype was seen only a few times. V and J are TRBV27 and TRBJ2-5; D remains ambiguous. The CDR3 covers 14 residues. Trimming cost V 0 bases and J 0 bases, with 5 bases left between them. CDR1 is MNHEY, CDR2 SMNVEV, per germline (reference sequence). Written as DNA, the CDR3 is TGTGCCAGCAGTTTATCCAGCTACCAAGAGACCCAGTACTTC. Residues: CASSLSSYQETQYF.

This clonotype was observed a few times. V is TRBV24-1 and J is TRBJ1-5; 7 nucleotides match TRBD1. J gave up 6 bases and V 7 bases, and 5 bases lay outside the gene matches. The CDR3 loop spans 13 amino acids. Germline CDR1 is KGHDR and CDR2 is SFDVKD. The CDR3 sequence: CATSEGAIQPQHF. The CDR3 DNA follows: TGTGCCACCAGCGAGGGGGCTATTCAGCCCCAGCATTTT.

The chain is built from TRBV3-1 and TRBJ2-3; D call uncertain. V lost 5 bases to trimming and J lost 6 bases, with 9 bases between them. The CDR3 loop spans 12 amino acids. CDR1 and CDR2 from the germline V gene are LGHDT and YNNKEL (reference sequence). This CDR3 is CASSSSPDTQYF. The CDR3 region has the DNA TGTGCCAGCAGCTCCTCCCCCGATACGCAGTATTTT.